This T cell receptor beta chain appears in the sequencing data of a study of blood T cell repertoires in COVID-19. Overall study: The United States, Italy and Spain supplied acute and convalescent COVID-19 samples. T cells, B-cell-depleted T cells, or PBMCs supplied cDNA or gDNA.

V gave up 7 bases and J gave up 5 bases, with 14 bases separating them. This CDR3 comprises 13 residues. Germline V gene data show CDR1 as LNHDA and CDR2 as SQIVND (reference sequence). Per the authors' pipeline: Nucleated cell counts were estimated from reference gene primer amplification. Here immunoSEQ multiplex PCR was the method, and the copy in TCRdb shows in-frame clones only, minus some. From that table come the V and J calls and clone size; the DNA was used to work out D and trimming. Here the sample spans about 280,000 clones, around 86% being singletons. The genes are TRBV19 and TRBJ1-2; a possible D gene is TRBD1 (5 bases). Sequenced input: peripheral blood. This clonotype originated in a man aged 35 to 55 with active or convalescent COVID-19. The CDR3 loop reads CASTVLGGYGYTF. For the CDR3, the DNA is TGTGCCAGTACCGTTTTGGGGGGGTATGGCTACACCTTC. The full variable domain, rest sourced from reference TRBV19 and TRBJ1-2, is DGGITQSPKYLFRKEGQNVTLSCEQNLNHDAMYWYRQDPGQGLRLIYYSQIVNDFQKGDIAEGYSVSREKKESFPLTVTSAQKNPTAFYLCASTVLGGYGYTFGSGTRLTVV.